This T cell receptor beta chain was sequenced for a study of cytomegalovirus exposure and HLA in healthy donors. Study-wide findings and caveats: The authors excluded some V segments, including TRBV6-2 and TRBV6-3, as indistinguishable. A list of approximately 160 TCR beta chains associated with cytomegalovirus was given. With further analysis later on, most CMV-associated TCR beta chains appeared HLA-restricted. In a later analysis, several top co-occurrence clusters appeared linked to parvovirus B19, influenza, CMV and Epstein-Barr virus.

Comments on this clone: The antigen is undetermined.

With 4 bases clipped from V and 4 bases from J, the junction kept 7 bases outside the gene matches. Per the germline V gene, CDR1 is MNHNS and CDR2 is SASEGT. The CDR3 loop spans 16 amino acids. The PCR contained 60 Vbeta and 13 Jbeta primers. The protocol was immunoSEQ multiplex PCR, while the TCRdb copy is restricted to in-frame clones and leaves out a portion. The repertoire holds around 110,000 clones, with around two thirds as singletons. The sample taken for sequencing was PBMCs. The V and J genes are TRBV6-1 and TRBJ2-3; 11 bases are shared with TRBD2. The TCR originated in a woman in her 40s in good health and CMV-seropositive. CDR3 coding DNA: TGTGCCAGCAGTGGACTAGCGGGAAACGATGCAGATACGCAGTATTTT. The encoded protein is CASSGLAGNDADTQYF.